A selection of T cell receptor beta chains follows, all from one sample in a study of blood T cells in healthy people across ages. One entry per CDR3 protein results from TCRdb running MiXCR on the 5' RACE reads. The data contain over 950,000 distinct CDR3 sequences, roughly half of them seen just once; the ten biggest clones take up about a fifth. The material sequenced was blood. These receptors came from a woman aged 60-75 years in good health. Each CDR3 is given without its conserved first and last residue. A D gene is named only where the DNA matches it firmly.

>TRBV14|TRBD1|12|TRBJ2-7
ASSHGQGLHEQY
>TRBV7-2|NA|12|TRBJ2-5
ASSPSGSQETQY
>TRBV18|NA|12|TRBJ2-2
ASSARRDTGELF
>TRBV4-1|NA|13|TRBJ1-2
ASSQDSDRIYGYT
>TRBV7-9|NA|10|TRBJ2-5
ASGQLGNEQY
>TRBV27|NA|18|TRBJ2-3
ASSLLTTARGFTSTDTQY
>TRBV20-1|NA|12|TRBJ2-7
SARRHSGPYEQY
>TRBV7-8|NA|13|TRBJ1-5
ASTMAGSANQPQH
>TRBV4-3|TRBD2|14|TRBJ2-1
ASSHLKRGSYNEQF
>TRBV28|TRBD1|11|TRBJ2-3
ASSLPGTGVSY
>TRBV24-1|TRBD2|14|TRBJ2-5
ATSDPIAGPWNEQY
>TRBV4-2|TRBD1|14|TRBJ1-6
ASSRKQGANNSPLH
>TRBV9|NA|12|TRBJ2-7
ASSADGRSYEQY
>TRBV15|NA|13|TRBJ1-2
ATSREGGPLSGYT
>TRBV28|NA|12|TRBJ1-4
ASTAWVANEKLF
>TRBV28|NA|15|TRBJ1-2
ASSTDLLTFPLNGYT
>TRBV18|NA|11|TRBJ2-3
ASSPLMSDTQY
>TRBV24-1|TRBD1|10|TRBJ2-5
ATARGPETQY
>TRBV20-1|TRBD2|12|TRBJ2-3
SASPGGHTDTQY
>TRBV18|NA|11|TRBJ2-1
ASSPAQLREQF
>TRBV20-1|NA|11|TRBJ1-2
SARDSRVRGYT
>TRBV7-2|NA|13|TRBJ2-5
ASSQGARSRETQY
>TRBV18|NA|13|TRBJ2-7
ASSPTTGAQYEQY
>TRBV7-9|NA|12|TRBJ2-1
ASSTTHSYNEQF
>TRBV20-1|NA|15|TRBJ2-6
SARDRQDYSGANVLT
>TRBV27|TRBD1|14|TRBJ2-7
ASSLRGQGFRYEQY
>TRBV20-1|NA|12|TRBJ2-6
SASHYFGANVLT
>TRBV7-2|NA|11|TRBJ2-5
ASSLVASKTQY
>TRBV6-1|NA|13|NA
ASSEIWGMLETQY
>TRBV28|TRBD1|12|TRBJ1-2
ATTTGPNLGGYT
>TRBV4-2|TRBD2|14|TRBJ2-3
ASSQVVAGTTDTQY
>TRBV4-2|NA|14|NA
ASSQERSRGVETQY
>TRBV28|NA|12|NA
ASRTPDSTYEQF
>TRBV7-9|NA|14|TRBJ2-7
ASSLLGRGPPYEQY
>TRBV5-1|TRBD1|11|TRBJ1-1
ASSSQTGGSAF
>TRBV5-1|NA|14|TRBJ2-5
ASSLEGFGGQETQY
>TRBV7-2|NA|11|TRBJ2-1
ASSSFRNNEQF
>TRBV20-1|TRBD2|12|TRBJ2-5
SAPLAGGGDEQY
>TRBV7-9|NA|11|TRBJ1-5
ASSPTPNQPQH
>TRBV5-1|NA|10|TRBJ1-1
ASSAVNTEAF
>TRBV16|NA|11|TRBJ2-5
ASSQPLEETQY
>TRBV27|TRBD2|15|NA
ASSFPIAGEAYNEQY
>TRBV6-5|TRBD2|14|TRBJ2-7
ASSPIAAGRGRGQY
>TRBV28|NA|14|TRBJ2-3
ASSLLPGSSTDTQY
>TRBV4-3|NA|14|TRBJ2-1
ASSQDEGRGRNEQF
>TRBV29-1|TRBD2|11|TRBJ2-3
SGTSGNSDTQY
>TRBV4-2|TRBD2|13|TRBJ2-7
ASSLKREGPDEQY
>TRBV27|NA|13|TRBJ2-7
ASSFSGGMIHEQY
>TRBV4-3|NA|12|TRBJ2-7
ASSQDILSYEQY
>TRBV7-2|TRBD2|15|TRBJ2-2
ASSPPGLAGGSGELF
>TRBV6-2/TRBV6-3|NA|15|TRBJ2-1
ASSSFRDRYTYNEQF
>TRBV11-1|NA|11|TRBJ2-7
ASSSGLTGEQY
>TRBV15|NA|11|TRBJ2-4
ATTRDLSNIQY
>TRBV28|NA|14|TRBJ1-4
ASRHRGIKANEKLF
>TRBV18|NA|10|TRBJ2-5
ASSKPSETQY